Sequencing of this TCR beta chain was carried out in a study of vaccination effects on CD4 cells after COVID-19. Study information: After 2 million or so PBMC were placed in each well, they were cultured with approximately 9.1 IU/ml IL-2 and 8 to 10 ug/ml peptides.

CDR3 length: 13 amino acids. Deletions cut 4 bases from V and 6 bases from J, with 10 bases between. Germline CDR1 SGHTA, CDR2 FQGTGA. Study-wide points: Few convalescent patients were studied, and early post-infection samples were lacking.

Here immunoSEQ multiplex PCR was the method, and the copy in TCRdb shows in-frame clones only, minus some. Among around 60,000 clones listed, about three quarters were seen once. Cells that had been cultured for 10 days were the source of isolated CD4+ T cells. People in the vaccine group had not been infected with SARS-CoV-2 before, and their nucleocapsid antibodies were negative. Turning to this clone: Its cognate antigen is unknown.

The chain employs TRBV7-3 and TRBJ2-4; D unclear. This receptor was identified in a human donor who received a COVID-19 vaccine. This specimen consisted of CD4+ T cells from PBMCs cultured without peptide, obtained before COVID-19 vaccination. The CDR3, as DNA: TGTGCCAGCAGCTCCCCAGGACGAAACATTCAGTACTTC. It is translated as CASSSPGRNIQYF. The variable domain in full, with the rest retrieved from reference TRBV7-3 and TRBJ2-4, is GAGVSQTPSNKVTEKGKYVELRCDPISGHTALYWYRQSLGQGPEFLIYFQGTGAADDSGLPNDRFFAVRPEGSVSTLKIQRTERGDSAVYLCASSSPGRNIQYFGAGTRLSVL.